This paragraph reports one T cell receptor beta chain. The antigen this receptor binds is unknown. One end of the junction is discordant with germline, which a read error may explain. From a lookup of the germline V gene (reference sequence), CDR1 and CDR2 are GTSNPN and SVGIG. From the cysteine through the phenylalanine, the CDR3 covers 16 amino acids. Of all the DNA, just the CDR3 is kept, 48 bases in frame from base 1. TCRdb shows the sequencer as Illumina HiSeq 1500. TCRdb itself trimmed the public reads at Q25 with fastp, ran MiXCR and retained productive beta chains. When rows share a CDR3 protein, they turn into one entry using the most common DNA and genes. The sample data list 180,000 or so distinct CDR3 sequences, and about a sixth of these were observed just once. The biggest ten clones account for 20% to 25% of the sample. The data originate from a study of T cell repertoires in cytomegalovirus infection (dated by TCRdb to about 2019). For the wider study: Because public TCR beta signatures pointed to carriage of CMV infection together with the matching HLA type, the HLA type of each donor mattered for the analysis. The full study reports these points: Carriers of CMV infection plus the relevant HLA type were discriminated by the cumulative frequency of public TCR beta family members in the study cohort and in an independent roughly 340-donor cohort. The ex vivo response was dominated by HLA-C-restricted CMV-specific TCR beta clonotypes, which also provided the single most frequent clonotype in two of eight donors.

This clonotype was sampled from a human donor in good health (CMV status not recorded). Some clones in this sample may be carry-over from other donors' samples. This chain is built from TRBV30 and TRBJ2-2, with 9 central nucleotides matching TRBD2. The specimen was CD8+ T cells from PBMCs. CDR3 protein: CTWSVTAGGFGGELFF. The DNA is TGTACCTGGAGTGTAACTGCGGGGGGGTTCGGCGGGGAGCTGTTTTTT.